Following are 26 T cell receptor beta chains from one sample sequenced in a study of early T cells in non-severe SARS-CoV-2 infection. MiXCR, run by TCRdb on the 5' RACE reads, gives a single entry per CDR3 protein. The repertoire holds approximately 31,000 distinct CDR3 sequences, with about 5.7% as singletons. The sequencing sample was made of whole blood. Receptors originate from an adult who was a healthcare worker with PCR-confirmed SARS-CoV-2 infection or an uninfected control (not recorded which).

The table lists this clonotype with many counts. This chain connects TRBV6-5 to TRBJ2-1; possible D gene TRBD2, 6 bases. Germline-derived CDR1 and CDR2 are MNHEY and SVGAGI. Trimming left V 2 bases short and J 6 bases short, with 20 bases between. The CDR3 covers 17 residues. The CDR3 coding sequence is TGTGCCAGCAGTTACACAATCCCTCCGGGAGTCCCCAATGAGCAGTTCTTC. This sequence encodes CASSYTIPPGVPNEQFF.

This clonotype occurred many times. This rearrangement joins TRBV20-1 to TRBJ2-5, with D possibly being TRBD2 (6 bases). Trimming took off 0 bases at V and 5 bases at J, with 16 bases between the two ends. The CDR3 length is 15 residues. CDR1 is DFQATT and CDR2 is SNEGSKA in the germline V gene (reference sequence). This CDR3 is CSARDSAGFDETQYF. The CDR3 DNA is TGCAGTGCTAGAGATTCGGCGGGGTTCGACGAGACCCAGTACTTC.

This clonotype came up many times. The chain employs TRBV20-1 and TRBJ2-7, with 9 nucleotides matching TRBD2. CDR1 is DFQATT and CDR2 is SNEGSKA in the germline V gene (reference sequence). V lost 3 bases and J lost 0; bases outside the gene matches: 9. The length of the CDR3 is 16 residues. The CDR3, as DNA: TGCAGTGCTAGTTCTAGCGGGAAGATGGGCTCCTACGAGCAGTACTTC. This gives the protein CSASSSGKMGSYEQYF.

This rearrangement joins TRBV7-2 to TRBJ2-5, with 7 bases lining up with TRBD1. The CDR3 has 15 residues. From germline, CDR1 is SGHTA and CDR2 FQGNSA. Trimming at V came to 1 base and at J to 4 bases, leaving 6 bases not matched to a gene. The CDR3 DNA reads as TGTGCCAGCAGCTTAGAAAGGGGGCGCTTAGAGACCCAGTACTTC. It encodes CASSLERGRLETQYF.

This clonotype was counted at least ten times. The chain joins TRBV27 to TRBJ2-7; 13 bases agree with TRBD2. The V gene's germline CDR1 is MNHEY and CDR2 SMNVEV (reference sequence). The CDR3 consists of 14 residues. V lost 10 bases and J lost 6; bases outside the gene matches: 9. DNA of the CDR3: TGTGCCACCCTAGGACTAGCGGGAGCCGGCGAGCAGTACTTC. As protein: CATLGLAGAGEQYF.

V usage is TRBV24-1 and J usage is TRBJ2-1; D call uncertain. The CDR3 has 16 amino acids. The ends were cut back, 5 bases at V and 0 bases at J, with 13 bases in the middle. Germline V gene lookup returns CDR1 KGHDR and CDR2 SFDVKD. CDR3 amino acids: CATSGGRTGSYNEQFF. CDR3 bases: TGTGCCACCAGTGGAGGTAGAACGGGCTCCTACAATGAGCAGTTCTTC.

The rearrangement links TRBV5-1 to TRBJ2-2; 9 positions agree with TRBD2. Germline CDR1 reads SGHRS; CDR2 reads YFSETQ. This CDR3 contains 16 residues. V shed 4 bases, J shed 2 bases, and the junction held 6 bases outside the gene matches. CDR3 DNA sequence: TGCGCCAGCAGCCCTAGACTAGCGGATAACACCGGGGAGCTGTTTTTT. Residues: CASSPRLADNTGELFF.

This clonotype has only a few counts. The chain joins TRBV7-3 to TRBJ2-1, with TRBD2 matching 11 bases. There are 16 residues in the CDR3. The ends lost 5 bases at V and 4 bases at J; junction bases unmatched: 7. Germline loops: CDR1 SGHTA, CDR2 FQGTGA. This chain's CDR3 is CASSIGLAGQYNEQFF. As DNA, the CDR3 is TGTGCCAGCAGCATTGGACTAGCGGGCCAGTACAATGAGCAGTTCTTC.

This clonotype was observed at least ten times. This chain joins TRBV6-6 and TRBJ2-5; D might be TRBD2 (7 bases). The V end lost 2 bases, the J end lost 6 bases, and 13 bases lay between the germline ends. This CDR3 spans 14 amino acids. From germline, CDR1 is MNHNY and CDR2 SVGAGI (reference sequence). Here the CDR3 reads CASSYGGGAKTQYF. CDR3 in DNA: TGTGCCAGCAGTTACGGGGGGGGCGCGAAGACCCAGTACTTC.

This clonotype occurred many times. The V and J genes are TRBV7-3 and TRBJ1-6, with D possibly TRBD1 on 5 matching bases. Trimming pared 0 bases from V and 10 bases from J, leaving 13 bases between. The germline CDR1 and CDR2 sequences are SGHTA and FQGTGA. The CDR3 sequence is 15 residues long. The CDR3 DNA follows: TGTGCCAGCAGCTTAACCGACAGACCCGAGTCACCCCTCCACTTT. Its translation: CASSLTDRPESPLHF.

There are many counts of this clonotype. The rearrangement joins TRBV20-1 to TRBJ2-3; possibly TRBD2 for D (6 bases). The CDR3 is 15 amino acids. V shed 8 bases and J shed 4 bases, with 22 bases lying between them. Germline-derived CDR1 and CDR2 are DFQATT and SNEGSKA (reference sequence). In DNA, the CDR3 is TGCAGTCTTCCCGATTCCCTCGGGGGAGCAGATACGCAGTATTTT. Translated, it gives CSLPDSLGGADTQYF.

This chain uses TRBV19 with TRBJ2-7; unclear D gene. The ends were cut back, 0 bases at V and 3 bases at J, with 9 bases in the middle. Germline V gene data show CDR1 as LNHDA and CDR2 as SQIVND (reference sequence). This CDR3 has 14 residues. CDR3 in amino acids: CASSIDHADYEQYF. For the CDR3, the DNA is TGTGCCAGTAGTATAGATCACGCCGACTACGAGCAGTACTTC.

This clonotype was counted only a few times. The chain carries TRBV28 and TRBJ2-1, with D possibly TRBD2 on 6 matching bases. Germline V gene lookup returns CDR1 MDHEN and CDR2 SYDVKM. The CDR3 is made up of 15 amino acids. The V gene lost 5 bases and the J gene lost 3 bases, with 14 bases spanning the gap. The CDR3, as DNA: TGTGCCAGCAGTCCCAGCGGAGGGGACTACAATGAGCAGTTCTTC. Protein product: CASSPSGGDYNEQFF.

CDR3 DNA: TGTGCCAGCAGTACCTGGGGGAGCTCCTACGAGCAGTACTTC. As protein: CASSTWGSSYEQYF. The V call is TRBV12-3 or TRBV12-4, the J call TRBJ2-7; D possibly uses TRBD1 or TRBD2 (5 bases each). The CDR3 length is 14 residues. Trimming left V 5 bases short and J 0 bases short, with 11 bases between.

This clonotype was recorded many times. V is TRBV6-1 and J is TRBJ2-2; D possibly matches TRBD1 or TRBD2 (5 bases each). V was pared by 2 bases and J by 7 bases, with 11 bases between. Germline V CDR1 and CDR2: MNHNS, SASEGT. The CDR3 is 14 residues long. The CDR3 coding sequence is TGTGCCAGCAGTGAACTAAGAGGGGTCGGGGAGCTGTTTTTT. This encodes CASSELRGVGELFF.

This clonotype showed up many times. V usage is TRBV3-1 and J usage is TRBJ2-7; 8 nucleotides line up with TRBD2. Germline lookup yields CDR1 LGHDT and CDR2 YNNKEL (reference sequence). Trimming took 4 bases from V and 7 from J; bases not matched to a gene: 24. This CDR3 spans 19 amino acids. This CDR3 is CASSRRQSSLAGTLGEQYF. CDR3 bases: TGTGCCAGCAGCCGTCGACAGTCCTCGTTAGCGGGAACCCTGGGGGAGCAGTACTTC.

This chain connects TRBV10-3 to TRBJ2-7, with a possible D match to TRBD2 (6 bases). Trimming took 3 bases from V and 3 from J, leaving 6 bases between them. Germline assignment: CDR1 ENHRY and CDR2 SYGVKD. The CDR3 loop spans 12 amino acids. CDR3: CAISEAGYEQYF. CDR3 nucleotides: TGTGCCATCAGTGAAGCGGGCTACGAGCAGTACTTC.

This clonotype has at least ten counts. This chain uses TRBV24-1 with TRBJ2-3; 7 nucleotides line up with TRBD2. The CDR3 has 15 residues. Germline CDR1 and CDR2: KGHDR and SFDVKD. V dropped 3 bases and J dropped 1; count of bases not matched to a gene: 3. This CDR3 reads CATSDVRGGTDTQYF. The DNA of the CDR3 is TGTGCCACCAGTGATGTCCGGGGGGGCACAGATACGCAGTATTTT.

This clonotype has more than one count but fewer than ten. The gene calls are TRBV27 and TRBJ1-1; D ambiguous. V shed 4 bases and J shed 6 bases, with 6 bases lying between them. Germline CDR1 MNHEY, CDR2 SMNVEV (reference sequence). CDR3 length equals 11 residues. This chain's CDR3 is CASSSRSEAFF. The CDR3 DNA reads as TGTGCCAGCAGTTCAAGGTCTGAAGCTTTCTTT.

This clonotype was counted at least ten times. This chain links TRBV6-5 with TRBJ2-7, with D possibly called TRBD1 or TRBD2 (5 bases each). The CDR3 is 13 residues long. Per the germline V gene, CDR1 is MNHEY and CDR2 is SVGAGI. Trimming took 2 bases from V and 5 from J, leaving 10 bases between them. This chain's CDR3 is CASSYRRGDEQYF. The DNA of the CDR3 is TGTGCCAGCAGTTACCGAAGAGGGGACGAGCAGTACTTC.

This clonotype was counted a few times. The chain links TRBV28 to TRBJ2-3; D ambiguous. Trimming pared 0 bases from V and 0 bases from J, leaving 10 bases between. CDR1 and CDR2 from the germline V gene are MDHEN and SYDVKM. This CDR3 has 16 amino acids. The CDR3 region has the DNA TGTGCCAGCAGTTTATGGTACCTGACTAGCACAGATACGCAGTATTTT. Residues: CASSLWYLTSTDTQYF.

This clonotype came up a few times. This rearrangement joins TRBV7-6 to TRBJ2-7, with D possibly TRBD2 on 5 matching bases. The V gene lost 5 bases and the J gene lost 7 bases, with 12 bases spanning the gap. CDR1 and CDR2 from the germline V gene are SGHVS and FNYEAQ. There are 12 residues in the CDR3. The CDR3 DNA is TGTGCCAGCAGCCGAAGCGGTCGAGAGCAGTACTTC. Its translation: CASSRSGREQYF.

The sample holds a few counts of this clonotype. CDR3 DNA sequence: TGTGCCAGCAGCCAAGATATAACCACCTCCTACGAGCAGTACTTC. This translates into CASSQDITTSYEQYF. The chain recombines TRBV4-2 with TRBJ2-7; D uncertain. The V gene's germline CDR1 is LGHNA and CDR2 YNFKEQ. The CDR3 loop spans 15 amino acids. V was pared by 0 bases and J by 0 bases, with 9 bases between.

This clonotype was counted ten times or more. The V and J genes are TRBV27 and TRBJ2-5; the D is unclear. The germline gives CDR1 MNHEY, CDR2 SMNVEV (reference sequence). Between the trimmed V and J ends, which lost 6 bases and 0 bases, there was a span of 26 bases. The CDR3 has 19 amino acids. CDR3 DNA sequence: TGTGCCAGCAGCCCCCGCGGTCTCAACCCGATGCGCAACCAAGAGACCCAGTACTTC. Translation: CASSPRGLNPMRNQETQYF.

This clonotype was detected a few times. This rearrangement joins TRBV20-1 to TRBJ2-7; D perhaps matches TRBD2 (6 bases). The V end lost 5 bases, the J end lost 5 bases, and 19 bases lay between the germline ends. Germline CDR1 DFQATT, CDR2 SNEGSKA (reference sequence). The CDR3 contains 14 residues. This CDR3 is CSASRDLGYDEQYF. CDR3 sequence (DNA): TGCAGTGCTTCCCGGGACTTGGGATATGACGAGCAGTACTTC.

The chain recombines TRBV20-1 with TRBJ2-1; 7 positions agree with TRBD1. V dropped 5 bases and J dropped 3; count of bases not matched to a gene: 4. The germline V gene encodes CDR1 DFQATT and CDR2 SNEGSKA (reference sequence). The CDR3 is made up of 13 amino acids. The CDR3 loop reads CSARQGHYNEQFF. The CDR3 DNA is TGCAGTGCTCGACAGGGCCACTACAATGAGCAGTTCTTC.